The entry below describes one TCR beta chain. No antigen is known for it. The sample originates from a study of lymphopenia after photon versus proton radiotherapy. Findings and limits, study-wide: Proton therapy kept repertoires fairly stable, unlike photons, which gained effector/memory cells. Only patients who died were analyzed for survival; proton advantage is unproven. In patients who died, overall survival fell as post-nadir TCR diversity dropped more. Post-nadir diversity loss with photons came from oligoclonal expansion, particularly CD8+ Temra cells.

CDR1 and CDR2 (germline): SGHAT, FQNNGV. V gave up 4 bases and J gave up 4 bases; unmatched junction bases: 15. The CDR3 contains 19 residues. Only in-frame clones appear in the TCRdb table, and some are missing; sequencing was by immunoSEQ multiplex PCR. The sample shows tens of thousands of clones, 84% of them seen only once. The sequence derives from a woman in her 70s with pancreatic cancer. The sequences come from peripheral blood, collected from a patient treated with proton-based radiotherapy. The J gene is TRBJ1-4, the V gene TRBV11-2, with TRBD1 matching over 10 bases. DNA of the CDR3: TGTGCCAGCAGCTCGGAGCCCTCCCCTTGGACAGGGGGTAATGAAAAACTGTTTTTT. Its protein product is CASSSEPSPWTGGNEKLFF.